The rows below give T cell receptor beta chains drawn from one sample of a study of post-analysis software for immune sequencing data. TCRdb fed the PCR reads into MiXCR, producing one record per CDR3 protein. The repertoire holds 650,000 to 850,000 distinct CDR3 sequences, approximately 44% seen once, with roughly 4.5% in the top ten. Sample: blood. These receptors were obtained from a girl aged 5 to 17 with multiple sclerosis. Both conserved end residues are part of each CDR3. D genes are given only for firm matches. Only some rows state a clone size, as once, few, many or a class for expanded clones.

cdr3_nt: TGTGCCAGCAGTCGGGACAGGTTCCATGGCTACACCTTC; cdr3_aa: CASSRDRFHGYTF; v_call: TRBV12-3/TRBV12-4; d_call: TRBD1; j_call: TRBJ1-2; clone_size: .
cdr3_nt: TGCGCCAGCAGCTCGACAGCGGGGCAGCCCCAGCATTTT; cdr3_aa: CASSSTAGQPQHF; v_call: TRBV5-1; d_call: .; j_call: TRBJ1-5; clone_size: .
cdr3_nt: TGTGCCAGCAGCTTATGGAGCGGGGGGGCTTACAATGAGCAGTTCTTC; cdr3_aa: CASSLWSGGAYNEQFF; v_call: TRBV7-2; d_call: TRBD2; j_call: TRBJ2-1; clone_size: .
cdr3_nt: TGTGCCAGCTCAACAAAAGGGAGTTACTCTGGAAACACCATATATTTT; cdr3_aa: CASSTKGSYSGNTIYF; v_call: TRBV14; d_call: .; j_call: TRBJ1-3; clone_size: .
cdr3_nt: TGTGCCAGCAGTCTCTGGGATGTGAGTCAGGGTCGCTACACCTTC; cdr3_aa: CASSLWDVSQGRYTF; v_call: TRBV6-2/TRBV6-3; d_call: .; j_call: TRBJ1-2; clone_size: .
cdr3_nt: TGTGCCAGCAGTGAATTGCCTTCCGAACTTCCCTACGAGCAGTACTTC; cdr3_aa: CASSELPSELPYEQYF; v_call: TRBV25-1; d_call: .; j_call: TRBJ2-7; clone_size: .
cdr3_nt: TGTGCCAGCAACTCAGGGTCAAGTGAGCAGTTCTTC; cdr3_aa: CASNSGSSEQFF; v_call: TRBV7-9; d_call: .; j_call: TRBJ2-1; clone_size: .
cdr3_nt: TGTGCCACCAGCAGAACCGGGACAGGGGCTGAGCAGTTCTTC; cdr3_aa: CATSRTGTGAEQFF; v_call: TRBV15; d_call: TRBD1; j_call: TRBJ2-1; clone_size: .
cdr3_nt: TGCAGTGCTAGAAGCGGGACTAGCGGGAGGAGTTACGAGCAGTACTTC; cdr3_aa: CSARSGTSGRSYEQYF; v_call: TRBV20-1; d_call: TRBD2; j_call: TRBJ2-7; clone_size: .
cdr3_nt: TGCGCCAGCAGCTTGGAGGGCTTCAAAGCCTACGAGCAGTACTTC; cdr3_aa: CASSLEGFKAYEQYF; v_call: TRBV5-1; d_call: .; j_call: TRBJ2-7; clone_size: few
cdr3_nt: TGCAGTGCTGGAGGACAGGTGGGGGCCTACGAGCAGTACTTC; cdr3_aa: CSAGGQVGAYEQYF; v_call: TRBV20-1; d_call: TRBD1; j_call: TRBJ2-7; clone_size: few
cdr3_nt: TGTGCCAGCAGCTTATCCACGACTAGCGGGTTTTTTGAGCAGTTCTTC; cdr3_aa: CASSLSTTSGFFEQFF; v_call: TRBV7-2; d_call: TRBD2; j_call: TRBJ2-1; clone_size: .
cdr3_nt: TGCAGTGCTCCACAGCGGGAGTTCTCCTACAATGAGCAGTTCTTC; cdr3_aa: CSAPQREFSYNEQFF; v_call: TRBV20-1; d_call: TRBD2; j_call: TRBJ2-1; clone_size: many
cdr3_nt: TGTGCCAGCAGCACGACTACCACCTACGAGCAGTACTTC; cdr3_aa: CASSTTTTYEQYF; v_call: TRBV7-9; d_call: .; j_call: TRBJ2-7; clone_size: .
cdr3_nt: TGTGCCAGCAGTTCTCGGACAGATTTTTACGAGCAGTACTTC; cdr3_aa: CASSSRTDFYEQYF; v_call: TRBV27; d_call: .; j_call: TRBJ2-7; clone_size: .
cdr3_nt: TGTGCCACCAGCAAGATAGGGGGCGATGAGCAGTACTTC; cdr3_aa: CATSKIGGDEQYF; v_call: TRBV15; d_call: TRBD1; j_call: TRBJ2-7; clone_size: .
cdr3_nt: TGTGCCAGCAGCGCTACAGGGGCTGATGGCTACACCTTC; cdr3_aa: CASSATGADGYTF; v_call: TRBV25-1; d_call: TRBD1; j_call: TRBJ1-2; clone_size: few
cdr3_nt: TGTGCCAGCAGTTCCTCTAGCGGGGGCTCCTACGAGCAGTACTTC; cdr3_aa: CASSSSSGGSYEQYF; v_call: TRBV6-2/TRBV6-3; d_call: TRBD2; j_call: TRBJ2-7; clone_size: .
cdr3_nt: TGCAGTGCTAGAGATCTCCTACGGACTAGCGGGATAGAGACCCAGTACTTC; cdr3_aa: CSARDLLRTSGIETQYF; v_call: TRBV20-1; d_call: TRBD2; j_call: TRBJ2-5; clone_size: few
cdr3_nt: TGTGCCAGCAGCCAAGAGCCTAGCGGCCAAGAGACCCAGTACTTC; cdr3_aa: CASSQEPSGQETQYF; v_call: TRBV4-2; d_call: TRBD2; j_call: TRBJ2-5; clone_size: .
cdr3_nt: TGTGCCAGTAGTACGGCGGGAGGGTACGAGCAGTACTTC; cdr3_aa: CASSTAGGYEQYF; v_call: TRBV19; d_call: TRBD2; j_call: TRBJ2-7; clone_size: .
cdr3_nt: TGTGCCAGCAGTTACGGAGGTAGCGGGAGTTCTACAGATACGCAGTATTTT; cdr3_aa: CASSYGGSGSSTDTQYF; v_call: TRBV6-5; d_call: TRBD2; j_call: TRBJ2-3; clone_size: .
cdr3_nt: TGTGCCAGCAGTTTATCTGTGGGACTTCTCAATGAGCAGTTCTTC; cdr3_aa: CASSLSVGLLNEQFF; v_call: TRBV27; d_call: .; j_call: TRBJ2-1; clone_size: .
cdr3_nt: TGTGCCAGCAGTTTCTACCATCTTACGGACTCACGGAGCTCCTACGAGCAGTACTTC; cdr3_aa: CASSFYHLTDSRSSYEQYF; v_call: TRBV6-5; d_call: .; j_call: TRBJ2-7; clone_size: .
cdr3_nt: TGCAGCGTCACGGACGGCAGAGAAGCTTTCTTT; cdr3_aa: CSVTDGREAFF; v_call: TRBV29-1; d_call: .; j_call: TRBJ1-1; clone_size: .
cdr3_nt: TGTGCCAGCAGCCCCACGGACTTCTACGAGCAGTACTTT; cdr3_aa: CASSPTDFYEQYF; v_call: TRBV7-8; d_call: .; j_call: TRBJ2-7; clone_size: .
cdr3_nt: TGTGCCAGCAGTTACAGGACCCACACTGAAGCTTTCTTT; cdr3_aa: CASSYRTHTEAFF; v_call: TRBV6-6; d_call: .; j_call: TRBJ1-1; clone_size: .
cdr3_nt: TGTGCCACCAGTGATCGAAGGGGGAATGAGCAGTTCTTC; cdr3_aa: CATSDRRGNEQFF; v_call: TRBV24-1; d_call: .; j_call: TRBJ2-1; clone_size: few
cdr3_nt: TGTGCCAGCAGCCTGGAGTCGGTCAAAGAGACCCAGTACTTC; cdr3_aa: CASSLESVKETQYF; v_call: TRBV6-6; d_call: .; j_call: TRBJ2-5; clone_size: .
cdr3_nt: TGTGCCAGCAGATATGGAGATACGCAGTATTTT; cdr3_aa: CASRYGDTQYF; v_call: TRBV12-3/TRBV12-4; d_call: .; j_call: TRBJ2-3; clone_size: .
cdr3_nt: TGTGCCAGCAGTCCCCAGTGGACAGGAGATGGCTACACCTTC; cdr3_aa: CASSPQWTGDGYTF; v_call: TRBV6-2/TRBV6-3; d_call: TRBD1; j_call: TRBJ1-2; clone_size: .